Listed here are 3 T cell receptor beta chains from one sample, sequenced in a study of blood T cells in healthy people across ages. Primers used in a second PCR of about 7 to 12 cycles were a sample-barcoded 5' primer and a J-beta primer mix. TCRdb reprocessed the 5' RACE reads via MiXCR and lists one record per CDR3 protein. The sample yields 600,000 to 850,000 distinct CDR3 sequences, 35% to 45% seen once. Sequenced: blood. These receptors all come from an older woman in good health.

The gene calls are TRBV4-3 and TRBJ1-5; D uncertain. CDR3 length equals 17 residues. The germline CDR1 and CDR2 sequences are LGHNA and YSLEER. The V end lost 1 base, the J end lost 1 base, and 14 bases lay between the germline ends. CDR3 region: CASSQGYGYNSNQPQHF. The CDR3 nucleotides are TGCGCCAGCAGCCAAGGGTATGGGTACAACAGCAATCAGCCCCAGCATTTT.

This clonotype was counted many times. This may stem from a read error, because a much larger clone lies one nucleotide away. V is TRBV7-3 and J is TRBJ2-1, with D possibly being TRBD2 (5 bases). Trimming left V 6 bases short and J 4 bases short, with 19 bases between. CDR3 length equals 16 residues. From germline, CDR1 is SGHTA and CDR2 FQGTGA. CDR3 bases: TGTGCCAGCAGGGATATTGCAGGAGGCGGTTACAATGAGCAGTTCTTC. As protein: CASRDIAGGGYNEQFF.

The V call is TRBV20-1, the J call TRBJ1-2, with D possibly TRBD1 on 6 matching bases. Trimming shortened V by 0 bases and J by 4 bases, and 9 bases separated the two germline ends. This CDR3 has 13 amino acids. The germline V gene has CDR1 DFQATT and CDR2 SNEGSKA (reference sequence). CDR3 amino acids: CSARDGQTYGYTF. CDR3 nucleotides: TGCAGTGCTAGAGATGGACAGACCTATGGCTACACCTTC.